These 30 T cell receptor beta chains came from one sample sequenced in a study of glioma-infiltrating T cells after dendritic cell vaccination. Time point reported: after dendritic cell vaccination, including at tumor progression/relapse. Assay used: immunoSEQ multiplex PCR; TCRdb lists only in-frame clones, some missing. The sample has about 63,000 clones, 85% seen once. Sequenced here: blood, sampled after dendritic cell vaccination. The receptors derive from a human donor with glioblastoma.

V gene TRBV6-1 combines with J gene TRBJ1-5; D gene uncertain. The V end lost 3 bases, the J end lost 2 bases, and 11 bases lay between the germline ends. Germline CDR1 MNHNS, CDR2 SASEGT. There are 15 residues in the CDR3. The DNA of the CDR3 is TGTGCCAGCAGTGAGTTCCGTAGTCGCAATCAGCCCCAGCATTTT. Translation gives CASSEFRSRNQPQHF.

The rearrangement links TRBV28 to TRBJ2-4, with D possibly matching TRBD1 (5 bases). V was shortened by 2 bases and J by 0 bases, with 11 bases between the two germline ends. Germline CDR1 reads MDHEN; CDR2 reads SYDVKM. This CDR3 region has 16 residues. CDR3 DNA sequence: TGTGCCAGCAGTTTACAGGGTGATCTAGCCAAAAACATTCAGTACTTC. It is translated as CASSLQGDLAKNIQYF.

The rearrangement uses TRBV5-8 and TRBJ1-2; D gene ambiguous. This CDR3 has 13 residues. The germline gives CDR1 SGHTS, CDR2 YDEGEE. V shed 3 bases and J shed 8 bases, with 14 bases lying between them. The CDR3 loop is CASSSLNGGGYTF. In DNA, the CDR3 is TGTGCCAGCAGCTCGCTTAACGGAGGGGGCTACACCTTC.

The gene calls are TRBV7-2 and TRBJ2-3; a possible D gene is TRBD2 (6 bases). CDR3 length equals 16 residues. Trimming shortened V by 1 base and J by 3 bases, and 14 bases separated the two germline ends. Germline CDR1 SGHTA, CDR2 FQGNSA. The CDR3: CASSLGRGQSTDTQYF. DNA of the CDR3: TGTGCCAGCAGCTTAGGGCGGGGCCAATCAACAGATACGCAGTATTTT. Filled out from reference TRBV7-2 and TRBJ2-3, the complete variable domain reads GAGVSQSPSNKVTEKGKDVELRCDPISGHTALYWYRQSLGQGLEFLIYFQGNSAPDKSGLPSDRFSAERTGGSVSTLTIQRTQQEDSAVYLCASSLGRGQSTDTQYFGPGTRLTVL.

The table lists this clone with a count of one. The DNA of the CDR3 is TGTGCCAGCAGTTCCCAGTGGACAGAACAAGAGACCCAGTACTTC. Translation: CASSSQWTEQETQYF. This chain joins TRBV6-5 and TRBJ2-5; D perhaps matches TRBD1 (6 bases). The germline gives CDR1 MNHEY, CDR2 SVGAGI. V lost 4 bases and J lost 2, with 14 bases in between. This CDR3 has 15 residues.

This clone was picked up a small number of times. A much larger clone sits a single nucleotide away, making a read error possible. Other DNA sequences from this sample encode an identical CDR3 as well. The chain is built from TRBV6-5 and TRBJ1-6, with D tentatively TRBD1 (6 bases). CDR1 is MNHEY and CDR2 is SVGAGI in the germline V gene. V gave up 0 bases and J gave up 13 bases, with 16 bases separating them. The CDR3 is 15 amino acids. The CDR3 sequence is CASSYSTGTSSPLHF. The CDR3 DNA sequence: TGTGCCAGCAGTTACTCGACAGGCACCAGTTCCCCCCTCCACTTT.

The sample holds one count of this clone. The rearrangement links TRBV5-1 to TRBJ1-1, with TRBD1 as a possible D gene (5 bases). V lost 1 base and J lost 5, with 9 bases in between. Germline CDR1 reads SGHRS; CDR2 reads YFSETQ. The CDR3 totals 13 residues. Here the CDR3 DNA reads TGCGCCAGCAGCTTGTCCGGGGGGACTGAAGCTTTCTTT. Its translation: CASSLSGGTEAFF.

This clone showed up just once. The chain links TRBV4-2 to TRBJ2-2, with 8 bases identical to TRBD2. Germline loops: CDR1 LGHNA, CDR2 YNFKEQ. Trimming at V came to 4 bases and at J to 2 bases, leaving 9 bases not matched to a gene. CDR3 length: 17 residues. CDR3 sequence: CASSPSPGGLNTGELFF. The CDR3 DNA reads TGTGCCAGCAGCCCTTCTCCGGGGGGGTTAAACACCGGGGAGCTGTTTTTT.

The chain recombines TRBV7-7 with TRBJ2-5; 10 positions agree with TRBD1. Unmatched junction bases numbered 8, after V lost 8 bases and J lost 5 bases. Germline loops: CDR1 SSHAT, CDR2 FNYEAQ (reference sequence). The CDR3 totals 14 residues. CDR3 nucleotides: TGTGCCAGCGGGAGGACAGGGGGGTTGGAGACCCAGTACTTC. Encoded protein: CASGRTGGLETQYF.

The CDR3 coding sequence is TGTGCCAGCAGCGCCCACCCCAGGGGGCGGGCCTACGAGCAGTACTTC. Protein product: CASSAHPRGRAYEQYF. This sequence joins TRBV7-2 and TRBJ2-7; TRBD1 matches at 8 bases. This CDR3 has 16 amino acids. Looked up from germline, CDR1 is SGHTA and CDR2 is FQGNSA. V was pared by 5 bases and J by 2 bases, with 11 bases of the junction left unmatched.

V is TRBV29-1 and J is TRBJ1-2; the D is unclear. The CDR3 extends over 11 amino acids. Deletions cut 7 bases from V and 3 bases from J, with 9 bases between. CDR1 and CDR2 from the germline V gene are SQVTM and ANQGSEA. The CDR3 region is CSARRDYGYTF. The CDR3 nucleotides are TGCAGCGCGAGGAGGGACTATGGCTACACCTTC.

A remark on this clone: Other DNA sequences in the same sample also yield this CDR3. The V call is TRBV5-4, the J call TRBJ1-6; D is ambiguous. V gave up 7 bases and J gave up 0 bases, with 11 bases separating them. Germline lookup yields CDR1 SGHNT and CDR2 YYREEE (reference sequence). CDR3 length: 15 residues. CDR3 nucleotide sequence: TGTGCCAGCGGCGACGGGAGCTCCTATAATTCACCCCTCCACTTT. It encodes CASGDGSSYNSPLHF.

This clone was observed a handful of times. The chain recombines TRBV27 with TRBJ2-5; 8 bases agree with TRBD2. V shed 6 bases and J 3 bases; nucleotides not matched to a gene: 15. The CDR3 length is 17 residues. Germline V gene sequence: CDR1 MNHEY, CDR2 SMNVEV (reference sequence). The CDR3 DNA is TGTGCCAGCAGCCGGGAGAGGGGAGCGGGGGTGGAAGAGACCCAGTACTTC. It is translated as CASSRERGAGVEETQYF.

For this clone: A junction end diverges from the germline sequence, so it may reflect a read error. The CDR3 loop reads CASSRTGDDSPPHF. Here the CDR3 DNA reads TGTGCCAGCAGTAGGACAGGAGACGATTCACCCCCCCACTTT. This chain joins TRBV6-1 and TRBJ1-6, with 7 bases fitting TRBD1. CDR3 size: 14 residues. CDR1 and CDR2 from the germline V gene are MNHNS and SASEGT.

This clone was seen only once. CDR3 loop: CASSLVGQGAYEQYF. CDR3 nucleotide sequence: TGTGCCAGCAGCTTAGTGGGACAGGGGGCGTACGAGCAGTACTTC. The V gene is TRBV11-2, the J gene TRBJ2-5; 12 nucleotides line up with TRBD1. Judging by the DNA end, TRBJ2-7 fits better; the J call may be wrong. The CDR3 totals 15 residues. The germline CDR1 and CDR2 sequences are SGHAT and FQNNGV.

V usage is TRBV6-5 and J usage is TRBJ1-1, with 7 bases aligning to TRBD1. V lost 0 bases to trimming and J lost 5 bases; unmatched junction nucleotides: 6. From germline, CDR1 is MNHEY and CDR2 SVGAGI. This CDR3 is built from 15 residues. Written as DNA, the CDR3 is TGTGCCAGCAGTTACTCGAGGGGGCGTGTTACTGAAGCTTTCTTT. Protein product: CASSYSRGRVTEAFF.

The rearrangement uses TRBV18 and TRBJ2-3, with 7 positions matching TRBD2. CDR3 length: 15 residues. Germline assignment: CDR1 KGHSH and CDR2 LQKENI. Trimming cost V 2 bases and J 7 bases; bases outside gene matches: 9. This CDR3 is CASSPGEGPLHTQYF. CDR3 coding DNA: TGTGCCAGCTCACCAGGGGAGGGCCCCTTACATACGCAGTATTTT.

The rearrangement joins TRBV27 to TRBJ2-1, with TRBD1 identical over 8 bases. The V gene end was trimmed by 3 bases and the J gene end by 2 bases; junction bases not matched to a gene: 3. This CDR3 comprises 15 residues. Germline lookup yields CDR1 MNHEY and CDR2 SMNVEV (reference sequence). CDR3 nucleotide sequence: TGTGCCAGCAGTTTCGACAGGGGCCCCTACAATGAGCAGTTCTTC. As protein: CASSFDRGPYNEQFF.

The J gene is TRBJ1-6, the V gene TRBV28; no definite D call. Germline values: CDR1 MDHEN, CDR2 SYDVKM. V dropped 5 bases and J dropped 3 bases, with 11 bases sitting between them. CDR3 size: 15 residues. The CDR3 region has the DNA TGTGCCAGCAGTCCCCAGGAACTCTATAATTCACCCCTCCACTTT. Protein sequence: CASSPQELYNSPLHF.

J is TRBJ1-5 and V is TRBV30; D might be TRBD1 (6 bases). V lost 5 bases and J 2 bases, leaving 13 bases between the germline ends. The V gene's germline CDR1 is GTSNPN and CDR2 SVGIG (reference sequence). The CDR3 is 14 amino acids. CDR3 bases: TGTGCCTGGTCTCAGGGGCTAGGCAATCAGCCCCAGCATTTT. Protein product: CAWSQGLGNQPQHF.

In its sample, this clone was seen a few times. The chain combines TRBV28 with TRBJ1-4; possibly TRBD1 for D (5 bases). Germline loops: CDR1 MDHEN, CDR2 SYDVKM. Trimming cost V 3 bases and J 13 bases, with 15 bases left between them. CDR3 length: 13 amino acids. The chain's CDR3 is CASSFVNRFGLFF. The CDR3 region has the DNA TGTGCCAGCAGTTTTGTCAACAGGTTCGGACTGTTTTTT.

The chain is built from TRBV5-1 and TRBJ2-3; no firm D call. This CDR3 comprises 13 residues. Germline CDR1 SGHRS, CDR2 YFSETQ. The V and J ends lost 3 bases and 4 bases respectively, with 9 bases between them. CDR3 DNA sequence: TGCGCCAGCAGCTCCGCCCGCGCAGATACGCAGTATTTT. Its translation is CASSSARADTQYF.

The chain joins TRBV7-2 to TRBJ2-7; a weak D match, TRBD2 (7 bases). This CDR3 comprises 14 residues. The germline gives CDR1 SGHTA, CDR2 FQGNSA. Between the trimmed V and J ends, which lost 3 bases and 4 bases, there was a span of 13 bases. CDR3 coding DNA: TGTGCCAGCAGCTTCAATGCGGGGGCATACGAGCAGTACTTC. Translation gives CASSFNAGAYEQYF.

This clone has just one count. The chain recombines TRBV2 with TRBJ1-2, with TRBD1 as a possible D gene (5 bases). Trimming took off 4 bases at V and 1 base at J, with 13 bases between the two ends. Germline V gene data show CDR1 as SNHLY and CDR2 as FYNNEI. The CDR3 runs 15 residues. The DNA of the CDR3 is TGTGCCAGCAGTGCTTCGGGGGGGGATAACTATGGCTACACCTTC. Translating it yields CASSASGGDNYGYTF.

This clone was counted between two and nine times. This chain joins TRBV28 and TRBJ2-5; maybe TRBD2 (7 bases). Germline CDR1 MDHEN, CDR2 SYDVKM. Trimming pared 6 bases from V and 0 bases from J, leaving 14 bases between. CDR3 length: 15 amino acids. DNA for the CDR3: TGTGCCAGCAGCCCAGGGGAGGGGTACCAAGAGACCCAGTACTTC. It translates to CASSPGEGYQETQYF.

This clone was seen a few times. The rearrangement joins TRBV5-1 to TRBJ1-2; 8 nucleotides align to TRBD1. The germline V gene has CDR1 SGHRS and CDR2 YFSETQ. This CDR3 spans 15 amino acids. V dropped 2 bases and J dropped 5; count of bases not matched to a gene: 8. The DNA of the CDR3 is TGCGCCAGCAGCTTCTTGCAGGGGGCTGAGTATGGCTACACCTTC. Translated: CASSFLQGAEYGYTF. Complete variable domain (other parts from reference TRBV5-1 and TRBJ1-2): KAGVTQTPRYLIKTRGQQVTLSCSPISGHRSVSWYQQTPGQGLQFLFEYFSETQRNKGNFPGRFSGRQFSNSRSEMNVSTLELGDSALYLCASSFLQGAEYGYTFGSGTRLTVV.

The chain carries TRBV7-3 and TRBJ1-6, with TRBD1 as a possible D gene (5 bases). The CDR3 length is 13 residues. V was shortened by 0 bases and J by 10 bases, with 7 bases between the two germline ends. Germline-derived CDR1 and CDR2 are SGHTA and FQGTGA. The CDR3 loop reads CASSLTQGSPLHF. DNA for the CDR3: TGTGCCAGCAGCTTAACCCAGGGATCACCCCTCCACTTT.

The genes are TRBV27 and TRBJ2-3; D is perhaps TRBD1 (5 bases). V was shortened by 8 bases and J by 4 bases, with 13 bases between the two germline ends. The CDR3 covers 13 residues. Germline-derived CDR1 and CDR2 are MNHEY and SMNVEV (reference sequence). The CDR3 DNA reads TGTGCCAGCTGGGGCCAGGGCCCAGATACGCAGTATTTT. Translation gives CASWGQGPDTQYF.

This chain joins TRBV5-8 and TRBJ2-1, with TRBD2 matching 11 bases. The CDR3 runs 15 residues. Germline V gene lookup returns CDR1 SGHTS and CDR2 YDEGEE. J lost 4 bases, V lost 2 bases, and 2 bases had no gene match. CDR3 region: CASSFGTSGYNEQFF. The CDR3 DNA sequence: TGTGCCAGCAGCTTTGGGACTAGCGGTTACAATGAGCAGTTCTTC.

The V gene is TRBV19, the J gene TRBJ2-5; 7 bases line up with TRBD1. V lost 1 base to trimming and J lost 1 base; unmatched junction nucleotides: 3. CDR1 is LNHDA and CDR2 is SQIVND in the germline V gene (reference sequence). The CDR3 runs 15 residues. DNA for the CDR3: TGTGCCAGTAGTATAGGGGACAGCCCCCAAGAGACCCAGTACTTC. This sequence encodes CASSIGDSPQETQYF.